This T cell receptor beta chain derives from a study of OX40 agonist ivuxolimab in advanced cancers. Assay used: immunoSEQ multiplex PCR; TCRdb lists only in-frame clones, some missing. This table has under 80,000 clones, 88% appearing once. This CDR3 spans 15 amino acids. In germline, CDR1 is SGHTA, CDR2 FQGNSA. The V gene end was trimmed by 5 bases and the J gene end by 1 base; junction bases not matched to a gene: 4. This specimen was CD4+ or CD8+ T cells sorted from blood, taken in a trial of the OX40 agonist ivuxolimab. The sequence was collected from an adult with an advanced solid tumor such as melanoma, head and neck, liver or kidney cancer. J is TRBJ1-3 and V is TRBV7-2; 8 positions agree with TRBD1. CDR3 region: CASSPRTGSGNTIYF. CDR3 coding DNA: TGTGCCAGCAGCCCCCGGACAGGGTCTGGAAACACCATATATTTT. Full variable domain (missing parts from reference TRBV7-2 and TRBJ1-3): GAGVSQSPSNKVTEKGKDVELRCDPISGHTALYWYRQSLGQGLEFLIYFQGNSAPDKSGLPSDRFSAERTGGSVSTLTIQRTQQEDSAVYLCASSPRTGSGNTIYFGEGSWLTVV.